A single sample is the source of the 19 T cell receptor beta chains below, sequenced in a study of Ad26.COV2.S vaccination and SARS-CoV-2 variants. Measured with immunoSEQ multiplex PCR; TCRdb has only the in-frame clones, and not every one. The top ten hold approximately 44% of the sample, which has 46,000 or so clones, approximately 80% seen once. The starting material was peripheral blood, obtained after recovery from COVID-19. The source of these receptors is a human donor who had recovered from COVID-19.

J is TRBJ2-5 and V is TRBV5-1; 15 bases are shared with TRBD2. V lost 4 bases, J lost 5 bases, and 9 bases stayed unmatched. From germline, CDR1 is SGHRS and CDR2 YFSETQ. The CDR3 consists of 17 residues. CDR3 in DNA: TGCGCCAGCAGCCGGACTAGCGGGGGGGCCAAGGAGGAGACCCAGTACTTC. Encoded protein: CASSRTSGGAKEETQYF.

This chain connects TRBV7-3 to TRBJ2-3; tentatively, D is TRBD2 (6 bases). Trimming removed 2 bases from V and 3 bases from J, with 15 bases in between. CDR3 length equals 16 residues. In germline, CDR1 is SGHTA, CDR2 FQGTGA. CDR3 residues: CASSLFGAGFTDTQYF. CDR3 DNA: TGTGCCAGCAGCTTATTCGGGGCGGGGTTTACAGATACGCAGTATTTT.

The chain employs TRBV20-1 and TRBJ1-5; D is uncertain. This CDR3 has 13 residues. Germline V CDR1 and CDR2: DFQATT, SNEGSKA (reference sequence). With 3 bases removed from V and 1 base from J, the gap between germline ends came to 7 bases. CDR3 in amino acids: CSASIESNQPQHF. As DNA, the CDR3 is TGCAGTGCTAGTATAGAGAGCAATCAGCCCCAGCATTTT.

This chain uses TRBV10-2 with TRBJ1-6; 8 positions agree with TRBD1. V lost 6 bases and J lost 8; bases outside the gene matches: 6. The germline V gene has CDR1 WSHSY and CDR2 SAAADI. This CDR3 is built from 14 residues. The CDR3 coding sequence is TGCGCCAGCAGCCGGGACAGGTCCTATTCACCCCTCCACTTT. It specifies CASSRDRSYSPLHF.

The V call is TRBV14, the J call TRBJ1-2; TRBD1 aligns across 7 bases. After removal of 1 base from V and 5 bases from J, the junction contained 4 bases not matched to a gene. CDR3 size: 14 residues. Germline V gene lookup returns CDR1 SGHDN and CDR2 FVKESK. DNA for the CDR3: TGTGCCAGCAGCCAAGTGACAGGGTCGTATGGCTACACCTTC. Translating it yields CASSQVTGSYGYTF.

V and J are TRBV5-1 and TRBJ2-2; 7 bases align to TRBD1. CDR3 length: 15 amino acids. Losses at the gene ends were 1 base for V and 1 base for J; bases not matched to a gene: 1. Germline loops: CDR1 SGHRS, CDR2 YFSETQ. The CDR3 nucleotides are TGCGCCAGCAGCTTGTGGACAGGGAACACCGGGGAGCTGTTTTTT. Residues: CASSLWTGNTGELFF.

This rearrangement joins TRBV3-1 (or the pseudogene TRBV3-2) to TRBJ1-4; TRBD1 matches at 8 bases. The V gene end was trimmed by 4 bases and the J gene end by 6 bases; junction bases not matched to a gene: 7. CDR3 length: 15 residues. Germline V CDR1 and CDR2: LGHDT, YNNKEL (reference sequence). CDR3 in amino acids: CASSPLPGGDEKLFF. In DNA form, the CDR3 reads TGTGCCAGCAGCCCCCTCCCAGGGGGCGATGAAAAACTGTTTTTT.

This chain uses TRBV7-7 with TRBJ2-5, with D possibly TRBD2 on 7 matching bases. This CDR3 contains 15 residues. From germline, CDR1 is SSHAT and CDR2 FNYEAQ (reference sequence). V lost 5 bases and J 5 bases, leaving 18 bases between the germline ends. CDR3 loop: CASSQGGTKWETQYF. The CDR3 DNA reads TGTGCCAGCAGCCAAGGGGGGACTAAATGGGAGACCCAGTACTTC.

The V call is TRBV20-1, the J call TRBJ2-1; the match to TRBD2 covers 10 bases. This CDR3 has 18 amino acids. Germline CDR1 is DFQATT and CDR2 is SNEGSKA (reference sequence). Germline trimming cut 3 bases from V and 10 bases from J; bases unmatched to any gene: 21. The CDR3 sequence: CSASVPPSTSGSGEEQFF. DNA of the CDR3: TGCAGTGCTAGTGTTCCCCCGTCGACTAGCGGGTCAGGGGAAGAGCAGTTCTTC.

J is TRBJ2-5 and V is TRBV18; TRBD2 is a possible D gene (5 bases). The germline V gene encodes CDR1 KGHSH and CDR2 LQKENI. V was pared by 3 bases and J by 5 bases, with 16 bases between. The CDR3 length is 15 residues. The CDR3 DNA sequence: TGTGCCAGCTCACCTGACGGAGGAGCCCGGGAGACCCAGTACTTC. It yields the protein CASSPDGGARETQYF.

This clone has only a few counts. This sequence joins TRBV7-9 and TRBJ2-5; possible D gene TRBD1, 5 bases. The germline CDR1 and CDR2 sequences are SEHNR and FQNEAQ (reference sequence). The CDR3 covers 17 residues. The ends were cut back, 4 bases at V and 1 base at J, with 19 bases in the middle. The CDR3 DNA reads as TGTGCCAGCAGCTCGACCCGACAGCCTGTCCTCCAAGAGACCCAGTACTTC. Protein sequence: CASSSTRQPVLQETQYF.

This rearrangement joins TRBV19 to TRBJ1-4; D is unclear. Looked up from germline, CDR1 is LNHDA and CDR2 is SQIVND (reference sequence). The V and J ends lost 7 bases and 0 bases respectively, with 9 bases between them. The CDR3 length is 14 residues. CDR3 sequence reads: CASKERSTNEKLFF. The CDR3 DNA sequence: TGTGCCAGTAAGGAAAGATCAACTAATGAAAAACTGTTTTTT.

This sequence joins TRBV18 and TRBJ1-6, with D possibly being TRBD1 (5 bases). CDR1 and CDR2 from the germline V gene are KGHSH and LQKENI. This CDR3 contains 16 residues. V lost 2 bases to trimming and J lost 0 bases, with 8 bases between them. CDR3 nucleotides: TGTGCCAGCTCACCAGAGGGACGCTCCTATAATTCACCCCTCCACTTT. Translated, it gives CASSPEGRSYNSPLHF.

The genes are TRBV5-6 and TRBJ1-2; 9 nucleotides agree with TRBD1. The CDR3 sequence is 14 residues long. The junction had 3 bases not matched to a gene; V was cut back by 3 bases and J by 3 bases. Germline CDR1 and CDR2: SGHDT and YYEEEE. CDR3 DNA sequence: TGTGCCAGCAGCTCGGACAGGGGTTACTATGGCTACACCTTC. It yields the protein CASSSDRGYYGYTF.

The V call is TRBV5-1, the J call TRBJ2-3, with D possibly TRBD2 on 5 matching bases. This CDR3 is 15 amino acids long. Germline-derived CDR1 and CDR2 are SGHRS and YFSETQ. V gave up 4 bases and J gave up 2 bases, with 14 bases separating them. The CDR3 loop is CASSPPLGPTDTQYF. Here the CDR3 DNA reads TGCGCCAGCAGCCCCCCACTAGGGCCCACAGATACGCAGTATTTT.

The chain employs TRBV27 and TRBJ2-7; tentatively, D is TRBD1 or TRBD2 (5 bases each). From germline, CDR1 is MNHEY and CDR2 SMNVEV (reference sequence). CDR3 length: 13 amino acids. The V end was cut by 8 bases, the J end by 0 bases, with 11 bases between. In DNA form, the CDR3 reads TGTGCCAGCGGGACGGCTAACTCCTACGAGCAGTACGTC. It specifies CASGTANSYEQYV.

J is TRBJ2-2 and V is TRBV19, with D possibly matching TRBD1 (6 bases). The CDR3 extends over 14 amino acids. V was clipped by 1 base and J by 6 bases, with 9 bases between them. In germline, CDR1 is LNHDA, CDR2 SQIVND (reference sequence). CDR3 region: CASSIAQGPGELFF. In nucleotides, the CDR3 is TGTGCCAGTAGTATAGCACAGGGTCCCGGGGAGCTGTTTTTT.

This clone showed up just a few times. The CDR3 loop reads CASSRGQGAQTYNSPLHF. As DNA, the CDR3 is TGTGCCAGCAGTAGGGGACAGGGGGCGCAGACCTATAATTCACCCCTCCACTTT. This chain joins TRBV27 and TRBJ1-6; TRBD1 matches at 12 bases. V shed 5 bases and J 2 bases; nucleotides not matched to a gene: 7. Germline V gene data show CDR1 as MNHEY and CDR2 as SMNVEV (reference sequence). CDR3 size: 18 residues.

This clone was seen a few times. The chain joins TRBV6-5 to TRBJ1-2, with 7 bases aligning to TRBD1. The junction had 5 bases not matched to a gene; V was cut back by 4 bases and J by 3 bases. This CDR3 is 14 amino acids long. Germline CDR1 reads MNHEY; CDR2 reads SVGAGI. The CDR3 region is CASSSRQGDYGYTF. CDR3 in DNA: TGTGCCAGCAGTTCTCGACAGGGTGACTATGGCTACACCTTC.